These 20 T cell receptor beta chains share one sample of origin, sequenced in a study of T cells after yellow fever vaccination. MiXCR, run by TCRdb on the 5' RACE reads, gives a single entry per CDR3 protein. The sample lists some 560,000 distinct CDR3 sequences; around a sixth were seen once. The specimen was PBMCs, collected around 5 days after the first yellow fever vaccination. The receptors were gathered from a young man who received the YFV17D yellow fever vaccine.

J is TRBJ2-2 and V is TRBV27, with 8 bases identical to TRBD2. Germline V gives CDR1 MNHEY, CDR2 SMNVEV (reference sequence). CDR3 length: 15 residues. Germline trimming cut 5 bases from V and 4 bases from J; bases unmatched to any gene: 6. This CDR3 is CASSASGGSTGELFF. CDR3 nucleotides: TGTGCCAGCAGTGCATCGGGGGGGAGCACCGGGGAGCTGTTTTTT.

CDR3 sequence: CATSRDFGGQQFF. The CDR3 DNA sequence: TGTGCCACCAGCAGAGATTTCGGGGGGCAACAGTTCTTC. V and J are TRBV15 and TRBJ2-1; weak D call: TRBD2 (7 bases). Germline V lookup: CDR1 LNHNV, CDR2 YYDKDF (reference sequence). V lost 0 bases to trimming and J lost 13 bases, with 13 bases between them. There are 13 residues in the CDR3. Complete variable domain (other parts from reference TRBV15 and TRBJ2-1): DAMVIQNPRYQVTQFGKPVTLSCSQTLNHNVMYWYQQKSSQAPKLLFHYYDKDFNNEADTPDNFQSRRPNTSFCFLDIRSPGLGDTAMYLCATSRDFGGQQFFGPGTRLTVL.

In this sample, this clonotype turned up a few times. V is TRBV28 and J is TRBJ1-2; TRBD1 agrees at 10 bases. CDR3 length: 15 amino acids. With V trimmed by 5 bases and J by 6 bases, 9 bases remained unmatched. CDR1 and CDR2 (germline): MDHEN, SYDVKM. CDR3 nucleotide sequence: TGTGCCAGCAGTCCTTTGACAGGGGGCGCCGATGGCTACACCTTC. This translates into CASSPLTGGADGYTF.

The V gene is TRBV19, the J gene TRBJ2-3, with TRBD2 matching over 8 bases. The V gene end was trimmed by 9 bases and the J gene end by 1 base; junction bases not matched to a gene: 9. Germline values: CDR1 LNHDA, CDR2 SQIVND (reference sequence). This CDR3 is 15 amino acids long. CDR3 in DNA: TGTGCCAGCCAACCTTGGCGGGGGGGCACAGATACGCAGTATTTT. Its translation is CASQPWRGGTDTQYF.

The chain combines TRBV7-3 with TRBJ1-4; D call uncertain. The CDR3 runs 15 residues. Looked up from germline, CDR1 is SGHTA and CDR2 is FQGTGA. Trimming stripped 0 bases from V and 3 bases from J, with 8 bases between. In DNA, the CDR3 is TGTGCCAGCAGCTTAACGGGATCCTCTAATGAAAAACTGTTTTTT. It yields the protein CASSLTGSSNEKLFF.

The chain carries TRBV28 and TRBJ2-2; D is unclear. There are 16 residues in the CDR3. Germline CDR1 and CDR2: MDHEN and SYDVKM. V was trimmed by 8 bases and J by 5 bases, leaving 21 bases between them. The DNA of the CDR3 is TGTGCCAGCTTCCCTACGGCCACTATAACGACCGGGGAGCTGTTTTTT. Its protein is CASFPTATITTGELFF.

The rearrangement links TRBV12-3 or TRBV12-4 to TRBJ2-7; D not resolved. Trimming shortened V by 0 bases and J by 6 bases, and 12 bases separated the two germline ends. CDR3 size: 14 residues. In DNA form, the CDR3 reads TGTGCCAGCAGTTTAGCCGAGGACGCTGCCGAGCAGTACTTC. It specifies CASSLAEDAAEQYF.

The chain uses TRBV2 and TRBJ2-3; 7 bases are shared with TRBD1. CDR3 length: 14 residues. Looked up from germline, CDR1 is SNHLY and CDR2 is FYNNEI. V lost 5 bases to trimming and J lost 4 bases; unmatched junction nucleotides: 6. The CDR3 protein is CASSSQGRSDTQYF. CDR3 DNA: TGTGCCAGCAGTTCACAGGGGAGATCAGATACGCAGTATTTT.

The rearrangement joins TRBV28 to TRBJ2-2; 7 nucleotides agree with TRBD1. In germline, CDR1 is MDHEN, CDR2 SYDVKM. This CDR3 spans 14 amino acids. The trim removed 6 bases at V and 4 bases at J, leaving 5 bases unmatched. The CDR3 bases are TGTGCCAGCAGAGCACAGGGGATCACCGGGGAGCTGTTTTTT. It encodes CASRAQGITGELFF.

The rearrangement links TRBV10-3 to TRBJ1-4; D remains ambiguous. The germline V gene encodes CDR1 ENHRY and CDR2 SYGVKD. Trimming stripped 10 bases from V and 3 bases from J, with 15 bases between. CDR3 length equals 14 residues. The CDR3 is CATSQTDPNEKLFF. In nucleotides, the CDR3 is TGTGCCACCAGCCAGACGGACCCTAATGAAAAACTGTTTTTT.

The chain combines TRBV6-1 with TRBJ1-3; D possibly corresponds to TRBD1 (6 bases). The CDR3 covers 17 residues. Germline-derived CDR1 and CDR2 are MNHNS and SASEGT. Between the trimmed V and J ends, which lost 8 bases and 4 bases, there was a span of 24 bases. CDR3 residues: CASESTGGGATGNTIYF. CDR3 in DNA: TGTGCCAGCGAATCGACTGGGGGGGGGGCTACGGGAAACACCATATATTTT.

Only a few counts were recorded for this clonotype. This rearrangement joins TRBV4-1 to TRBJ1-2; D not resolved. The germline V gene encodes CDR1 MGHRA and CDR2 YSYEKL. CDR3 length equals 13 residues. Trimming pared 1 base from V and 8 bases from J, leaving 11 bases between. CDR3 sequence: CASSQVGIEGYTF. In DNA, the CDR3 is TGCGCCAGCAGCCAAGTCGGGATCGAGGGCTACACCTTC.

Ten or more counts support this clonotype. An end of the junction does not agree with germline; a read error may underlie this. This chain connects TRBV5-1 to TRBJ2-7; D uncertain. The CDR3 is made up of 12 amino acids. The germline gives CDR1 SGHRS, CDR2 YFSETQ. The CDR3 protein is CASSLDGYEQYF. Here the CDR3 DNA reads TGTGCCAGCAGCTTGGACGGATACGAGCAGTACTTC. The whole variable domain, remainder taken from reference TRBV5-1 and TRBJ2-7, is KAGVTQTPRYLIKTRGQQVTLSCSPISGHRSVSWYQQTPGQGLQFLFEYFSETQRNKGNFPGRFSGRQFSNSRSEMNVSTLELGDSALYLCASSLDGYEQYFGPGTRLTVT.

V usage is TRBV6-2 or TRBV6-3 and J usage is TRBJ2-1; D is unresolved. Germline lookup yields CDR1 MNHEY and CDR2 SVGEGT. Trimming left V 7 bases short and J 5 bases short, with 9 bases between. There are 12 residues in the CDR3. The chain's CDR3 is CASTDPNNEQFF. DNA of the CDR3: TGTGCCAGCACGGACCCTAACAATGAGCAGTTCTTC.

This rearrangement joins TRBV20-1 to TRBJ1-2; tentative D call: TRBD1 (6 bases). The CDR3 totals 12 residues. Looked up from germline, CDR1 is DFQATT and CDR2 is SNEGSKA (reference sequence). The V end lost 5 bases, the J end lost 6 bases, and 13 bases lay between the germline ends. Here the CDR3 reads CSAHTHRDGYTF. As DNA, the CDR3 is TGCAGTGCTCATACTCACAGGGATGGCTACACCTTC.

The chain combines TRBV7-2 with TRBJ2-5; D unresolved. The CDR3 is made up of 14 amino acids. Germline V gene data show CDR1 as SGHTA and CDR2 as FQGNSA. The ends were cut back, 5 bases at V and 4 bases at J, with 14 bases in the middle. This chain's CDR3 is CASSPSLLGETQYF. In DNA, the CDR3 is TGTGCCAGCAGCCCCAGCCTCTTAGGAGAGACCCAGTACTTC.

The rearrangement joins TRBV5-4 to TRBJ1-4, with D possibly being TRBD1 (5 bases). Germline assignment: CDR1 SGHNT and CDR2 YYREEE (reference sequence). V was pared by 3 bases and J by 7 bases, with 13 bases between. The CDR3 totals 14 residues. This chain's CDR3 is CASSSGTYPEKLFF. The CDR3 nucleotides read TGTGCCAGCAGCTCCGGGACCTACCCTGAAAAACTGTTTTTT.

The sample holds many counts of this clonotype. The V gene is TRBV7-2, the J gene TRBJ2-2; TRBD2 aligns across 7 bases. In germline, CDR1 is SGHTA, CDR2 FQGNSA. This CDR3 region has 17 residues. With V trimmed by 2 bases and J by 0 bases, 6 bases remained unmatched. CDR3 sequence reads: CASSLWAGVPNTGELFF. The DNA of the CDR3 is TGTGCCAGCAGCTTATGGGCGGGGGTTCCGAACACCGGGGAGCTGTTTTTT.

In its sample, this clonotype was seen a few times. The chain uses TRBV19 and TRBJ2-5; no firm D call. CDR3 length equals 15 residues. V dropped 3 bases and J dropped 1 base, with 12 bases sitting between them. CDR1 LNHDA and CDR2 SQIVND come from the germline V gene (reference sequence). CDR3 in amino acids: CASSMSSAVQETQYF. As DNA, the CDR3 is TGTGCCAGTAGTATGAGCAGCGCAGTCCAAGAGACCCAGTACTTC. The variable domain in full, with the rest retrieved from reference TRBV19 and TRBJ2-5, is DGGITQSPKYLFRKEGQNVTLSCEQNLNHDAMYWYRQDPGQGLRLIYYSQIVNDFQKGDIAEGYSVSREKKESFPLTVTSAQKNPTAFYLCASSMSSAVQETQYFGPGTRLLVL.

The chain employs TRBV4-1 and TRBJ2-2; D perhaps matches TRBD1 (6 bases). Germline V gene sequence: CDR1 MGHRA, CDR2 YSYEKL. CDR3 size: 15 residues. The ends were cut back, 7 bases at V and 0 bases at J, with 12 bases in the middle. The CDR3, as DNA: TGCGCCAGCAAAAACAGGGAATCGAACACCGGGGAGCTGTTTTTT. It codes for CASKNRESNTGELFF.